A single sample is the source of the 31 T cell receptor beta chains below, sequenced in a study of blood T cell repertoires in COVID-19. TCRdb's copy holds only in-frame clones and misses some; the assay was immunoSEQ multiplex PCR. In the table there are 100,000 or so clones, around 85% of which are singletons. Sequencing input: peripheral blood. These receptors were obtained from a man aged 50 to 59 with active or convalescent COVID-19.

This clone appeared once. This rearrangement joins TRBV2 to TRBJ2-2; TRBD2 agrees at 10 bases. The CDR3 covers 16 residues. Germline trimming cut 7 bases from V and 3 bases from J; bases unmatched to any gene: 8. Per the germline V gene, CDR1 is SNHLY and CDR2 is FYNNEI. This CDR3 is CASKPSGSWDTGELFF. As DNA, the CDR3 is TGTGCCAGCAAACCTAGCGGGAGTTGGGACACCGGGGAGCTGTTTTTT.

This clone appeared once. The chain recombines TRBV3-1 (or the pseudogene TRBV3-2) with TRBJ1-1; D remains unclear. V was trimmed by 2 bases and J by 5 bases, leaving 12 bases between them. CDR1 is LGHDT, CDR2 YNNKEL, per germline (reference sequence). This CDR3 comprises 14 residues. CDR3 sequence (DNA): TGTGCCAGCAGCCAATTAGGAGTTGAGACTGAAGCTTTCTTT. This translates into CASSQLGVETEAFF.

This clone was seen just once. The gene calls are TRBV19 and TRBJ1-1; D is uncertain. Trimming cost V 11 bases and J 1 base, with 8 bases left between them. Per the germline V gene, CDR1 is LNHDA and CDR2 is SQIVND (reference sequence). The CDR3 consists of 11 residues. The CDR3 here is CASAENTEAFF. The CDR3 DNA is TGTGCCTCTGCAGAGAACACTGAAGCTTTCTTT.

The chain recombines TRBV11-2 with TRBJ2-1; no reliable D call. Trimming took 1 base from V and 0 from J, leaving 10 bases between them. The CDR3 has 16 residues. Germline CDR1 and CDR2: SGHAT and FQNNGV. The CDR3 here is CASSLGGVSSYNEQFF. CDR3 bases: TGTGCCAGCAGCTTAGGAGGCGTGAGCTCCTACAATGAGCAGTTCTTC.

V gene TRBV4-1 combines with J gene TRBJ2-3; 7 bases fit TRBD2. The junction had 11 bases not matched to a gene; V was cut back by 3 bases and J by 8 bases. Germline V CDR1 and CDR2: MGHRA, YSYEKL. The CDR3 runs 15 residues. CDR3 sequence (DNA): TGCGCCAGCAGCCAGGGGGGGGATAGTCGCGGTACGCAGTATTTT. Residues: CASSQGGDSRGTQYF.

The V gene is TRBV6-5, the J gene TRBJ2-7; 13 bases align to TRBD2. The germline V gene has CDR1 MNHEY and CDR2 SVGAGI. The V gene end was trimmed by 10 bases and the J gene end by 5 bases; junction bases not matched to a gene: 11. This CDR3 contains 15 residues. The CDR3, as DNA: TGTGCCACGAGAGGGACTAGCGGGACTTTGGACGAGCAGTACTTC. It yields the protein CATRGTSGTLDEQYF.

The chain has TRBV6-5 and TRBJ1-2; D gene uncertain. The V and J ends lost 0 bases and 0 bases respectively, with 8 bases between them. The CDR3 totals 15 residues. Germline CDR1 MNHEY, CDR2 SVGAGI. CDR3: CASSYSGTSNYGYTF. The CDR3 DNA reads TGTGCCAGCAGTTACTCGGGCACTTCTAACTATGGCTACACCTTC.

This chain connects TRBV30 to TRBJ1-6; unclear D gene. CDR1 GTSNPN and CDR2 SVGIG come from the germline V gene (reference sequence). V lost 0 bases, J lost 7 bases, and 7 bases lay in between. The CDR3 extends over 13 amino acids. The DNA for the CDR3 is TGTGCCTGGAGTGTACTAGGGAATTCACCCCTCCACTTT. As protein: CAWSVLGNSPLHF.

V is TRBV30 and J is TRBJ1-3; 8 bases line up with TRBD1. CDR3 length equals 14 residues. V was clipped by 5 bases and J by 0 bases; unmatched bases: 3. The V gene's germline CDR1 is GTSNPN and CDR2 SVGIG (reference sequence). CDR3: CAWGTGGSGNTIYF. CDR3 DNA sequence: TGTGCCTGGGGGACAGGCGGCTCTGGAAACACCATATATTTT. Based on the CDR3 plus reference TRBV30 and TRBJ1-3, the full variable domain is SQTIHQWPATLVQPVGSPLSLECTVEGTSNPNLYWYRQAAGRGLQLLFYSVGIGQISSEVPQNLSASRPQDRQFILSSKKLLLSDSGFYLCAWGTGGSGNTIYFGEGSWLTVV.

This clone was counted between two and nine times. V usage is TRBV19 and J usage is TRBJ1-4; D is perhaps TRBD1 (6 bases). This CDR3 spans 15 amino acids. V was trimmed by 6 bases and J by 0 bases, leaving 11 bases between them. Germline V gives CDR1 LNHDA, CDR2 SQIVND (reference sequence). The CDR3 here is CASRAWTATNEKLFF. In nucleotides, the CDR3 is TGTGCCAGTAGGGCGTGGACAGCAACTAATGAAAAACTGTTTTTT.

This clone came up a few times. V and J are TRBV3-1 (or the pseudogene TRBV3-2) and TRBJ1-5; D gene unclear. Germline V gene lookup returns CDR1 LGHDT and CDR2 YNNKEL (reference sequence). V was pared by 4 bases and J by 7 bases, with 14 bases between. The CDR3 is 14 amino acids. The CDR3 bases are TGTGCCAGCAGCCTCGGTTTGGGCCGGCAGCCCCAGCATTTT. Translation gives CASSLGLGRQPQHF.

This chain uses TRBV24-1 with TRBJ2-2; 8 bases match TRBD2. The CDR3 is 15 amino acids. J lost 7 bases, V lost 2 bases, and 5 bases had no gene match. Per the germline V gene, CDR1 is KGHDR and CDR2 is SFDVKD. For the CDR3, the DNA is TGTGCCACCAGTGATTACGGGAGGGCCGACGGGGAGCTGTTTTTT. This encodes CATSDYGRADGELFF.

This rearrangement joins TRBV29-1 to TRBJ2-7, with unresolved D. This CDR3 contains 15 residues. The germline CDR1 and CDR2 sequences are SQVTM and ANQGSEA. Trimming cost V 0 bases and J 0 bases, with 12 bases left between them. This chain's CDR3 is CSVEDQSRSSYEQYF. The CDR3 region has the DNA TGCAGCGTTGAAGATCAAAGTCGGAGCTCCTACGAGCAGTACTTC.

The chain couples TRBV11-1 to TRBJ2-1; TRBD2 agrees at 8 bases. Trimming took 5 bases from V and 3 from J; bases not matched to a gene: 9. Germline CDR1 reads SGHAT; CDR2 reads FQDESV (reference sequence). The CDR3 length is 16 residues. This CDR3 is CASSLNFAGGYNEQFF. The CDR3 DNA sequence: TGTGCCAGCAGCCTCAACTTCGCGGGAGGCTACAATGAGCAGTTCTTC.

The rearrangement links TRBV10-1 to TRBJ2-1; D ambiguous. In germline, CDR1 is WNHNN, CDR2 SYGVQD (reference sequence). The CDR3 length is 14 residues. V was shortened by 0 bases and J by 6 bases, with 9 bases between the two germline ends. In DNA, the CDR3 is TGCGCCAGCAGTGAGTCGGTGGCCCTCAATGAGCAGTTCTTC. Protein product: CASSESVALNEQFF.

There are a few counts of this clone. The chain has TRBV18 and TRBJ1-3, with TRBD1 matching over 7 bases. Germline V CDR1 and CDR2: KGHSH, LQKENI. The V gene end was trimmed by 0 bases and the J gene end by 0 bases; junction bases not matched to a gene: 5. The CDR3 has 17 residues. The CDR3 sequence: CASSPPNRGDSGNTIYF. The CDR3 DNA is TGTGCCAGCTCACCACCTAACAGGGGAGACTCTGGAAACACCATATATTTT.

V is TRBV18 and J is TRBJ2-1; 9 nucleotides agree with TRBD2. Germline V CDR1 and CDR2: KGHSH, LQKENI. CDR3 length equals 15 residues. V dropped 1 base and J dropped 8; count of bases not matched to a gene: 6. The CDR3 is CASSPRSSGEYEQFF. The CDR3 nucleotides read TGTGCCAGCTCACCACGGTCTAGCGGGGAGTATGAGCAGTTCTTC.

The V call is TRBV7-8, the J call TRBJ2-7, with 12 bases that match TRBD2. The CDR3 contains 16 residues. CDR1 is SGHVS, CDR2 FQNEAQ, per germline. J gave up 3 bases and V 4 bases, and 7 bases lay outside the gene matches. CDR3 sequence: CASSSYLAGGVYEQYF. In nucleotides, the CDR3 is TGTGCCAGCAGCTCGTACCTAGCGGGAGGGGTCTACGAGCAGTACTTC.

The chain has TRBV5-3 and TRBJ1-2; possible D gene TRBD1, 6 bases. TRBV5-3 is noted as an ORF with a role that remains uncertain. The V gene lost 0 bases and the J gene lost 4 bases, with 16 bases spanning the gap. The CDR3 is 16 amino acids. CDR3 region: CARSLEQGKGSYGYTF. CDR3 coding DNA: TGTGCCAGAAGCTTGGAACAGGGAAAAGGGAGCTATGGCTACACCTTC.

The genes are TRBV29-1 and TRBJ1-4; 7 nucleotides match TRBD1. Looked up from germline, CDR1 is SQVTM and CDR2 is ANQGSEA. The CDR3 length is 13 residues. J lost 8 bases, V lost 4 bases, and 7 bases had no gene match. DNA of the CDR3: TGCAGCGTTGCCCGGGACAGTGCCGAAAAACTGTTTTTT. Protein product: CSVARDSAEKLFF.

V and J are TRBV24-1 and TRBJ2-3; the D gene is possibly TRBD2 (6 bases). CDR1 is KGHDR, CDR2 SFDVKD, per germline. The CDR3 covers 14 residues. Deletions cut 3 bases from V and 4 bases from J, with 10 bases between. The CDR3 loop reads CATSDLGGADTQYF. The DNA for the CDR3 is TGTGCCACCAGTGATCTCGGGGGAGCAGATACGCAGTATTTT.

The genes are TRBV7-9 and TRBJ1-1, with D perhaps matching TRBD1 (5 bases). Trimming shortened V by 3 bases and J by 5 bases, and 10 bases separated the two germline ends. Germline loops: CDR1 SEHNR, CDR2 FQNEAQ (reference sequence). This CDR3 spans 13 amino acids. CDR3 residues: CASSFGRGTEAFF. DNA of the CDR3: TGTGCCAGCAGCTTTGGGAGGGGAACTGAAGCTTTCTTT.

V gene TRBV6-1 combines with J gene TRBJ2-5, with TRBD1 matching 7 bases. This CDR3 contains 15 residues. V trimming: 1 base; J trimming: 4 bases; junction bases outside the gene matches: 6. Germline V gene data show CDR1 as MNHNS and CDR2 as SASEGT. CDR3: CASSEGQGGRETQYF. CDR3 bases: TGTGCCAGCAGTGAAGGACAGGGCGGTCGAGAGACCCAGTACTTC.

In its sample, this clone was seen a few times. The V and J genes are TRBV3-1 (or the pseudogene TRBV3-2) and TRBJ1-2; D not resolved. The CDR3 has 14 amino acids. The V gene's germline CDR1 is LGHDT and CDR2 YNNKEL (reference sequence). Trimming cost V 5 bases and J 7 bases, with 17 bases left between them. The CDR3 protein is CASSRLVGSFGYTF. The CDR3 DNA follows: TGTGCCAGCAGCAGACTAGTGGGCAGCTTTGGCTACACCTTC.

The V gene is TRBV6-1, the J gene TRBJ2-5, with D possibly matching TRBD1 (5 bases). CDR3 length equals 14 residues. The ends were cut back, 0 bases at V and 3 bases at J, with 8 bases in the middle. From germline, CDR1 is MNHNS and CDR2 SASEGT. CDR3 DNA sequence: TGTGCCAGCAGTGAAGCGCTCAGGGAAGAGACCCAGTACTTC. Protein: CASSEALREETQYF.

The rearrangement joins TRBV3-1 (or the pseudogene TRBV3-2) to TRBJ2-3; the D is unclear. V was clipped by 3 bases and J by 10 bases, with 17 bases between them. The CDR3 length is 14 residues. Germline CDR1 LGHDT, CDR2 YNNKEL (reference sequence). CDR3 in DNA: TGTGCCAGCAGCCACTCCCACCAGTCTGGTGCGCAGTATTTT. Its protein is CASSHSHQSGAQYF.

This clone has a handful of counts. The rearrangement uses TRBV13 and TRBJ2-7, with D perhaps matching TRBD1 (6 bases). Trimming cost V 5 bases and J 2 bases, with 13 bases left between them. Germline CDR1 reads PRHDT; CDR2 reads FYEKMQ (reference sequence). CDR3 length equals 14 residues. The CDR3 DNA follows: TGTGCCAGCAGCCTCTACAGGGAAACCTACGAGCAGTACTTC. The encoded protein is CASSLYRETYEQYF.

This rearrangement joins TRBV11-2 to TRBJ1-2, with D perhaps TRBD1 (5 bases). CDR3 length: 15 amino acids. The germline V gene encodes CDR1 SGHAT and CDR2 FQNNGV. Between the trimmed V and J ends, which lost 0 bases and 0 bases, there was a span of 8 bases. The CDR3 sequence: CASSLEGDANYGYTF. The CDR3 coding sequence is TGTGCCAGCAGCTTAGAAGGGGATGCTAACTATGGCTACACCTTC.

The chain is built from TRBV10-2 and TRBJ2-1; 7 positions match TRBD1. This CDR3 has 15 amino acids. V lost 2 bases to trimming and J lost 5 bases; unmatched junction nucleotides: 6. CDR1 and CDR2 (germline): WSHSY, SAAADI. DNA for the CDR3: TGCGCCAGCAGTGAGATAGGGGGCACCCACAATGAGCAGTTCTTC. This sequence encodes CASSEIGGTHNEQFF.

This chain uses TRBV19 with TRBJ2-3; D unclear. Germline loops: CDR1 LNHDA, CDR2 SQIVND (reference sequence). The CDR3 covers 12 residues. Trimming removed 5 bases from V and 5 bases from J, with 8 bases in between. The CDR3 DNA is TGTGCCAGTAGTCCAACGGGAGATACGCAGTATTTT. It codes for CASSPTGDTQYF.

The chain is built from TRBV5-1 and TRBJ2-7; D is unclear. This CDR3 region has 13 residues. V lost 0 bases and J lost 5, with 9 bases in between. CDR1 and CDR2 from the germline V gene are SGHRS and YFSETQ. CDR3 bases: TGCGCCAGCAGCTTGGTCCTATCGGACGAGCAGTACTTC. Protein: CASSLVLSDEQYF.